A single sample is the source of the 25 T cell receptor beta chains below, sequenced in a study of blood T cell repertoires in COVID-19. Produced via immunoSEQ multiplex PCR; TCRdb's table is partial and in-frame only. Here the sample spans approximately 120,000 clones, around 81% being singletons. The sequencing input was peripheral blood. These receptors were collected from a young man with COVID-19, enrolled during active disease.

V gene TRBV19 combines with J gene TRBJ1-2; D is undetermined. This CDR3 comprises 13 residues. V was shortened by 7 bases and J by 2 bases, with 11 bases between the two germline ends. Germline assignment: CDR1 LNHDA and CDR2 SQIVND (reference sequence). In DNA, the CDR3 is TGTGCCAGTACTGGACTCATGAACTATGGCTACACCTTC. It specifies CASTGLMNYGYTF.

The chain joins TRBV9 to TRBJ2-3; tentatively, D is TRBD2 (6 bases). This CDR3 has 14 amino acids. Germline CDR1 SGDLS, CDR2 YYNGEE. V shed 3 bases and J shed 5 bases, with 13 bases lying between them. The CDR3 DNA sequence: TGTGCCAGCAGCGGTAGCGGAGGAGGAGATACGCAGTATTTT. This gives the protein CASSGSGGGDTQYF.

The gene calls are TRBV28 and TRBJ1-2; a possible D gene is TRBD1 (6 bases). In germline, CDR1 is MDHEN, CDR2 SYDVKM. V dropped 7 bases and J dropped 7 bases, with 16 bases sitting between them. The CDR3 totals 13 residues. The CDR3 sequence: CASTIRGALGYTF. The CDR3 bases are TGTGCCAGCACCATTCGGGGGGCCCTTGGCTACACCTTC.

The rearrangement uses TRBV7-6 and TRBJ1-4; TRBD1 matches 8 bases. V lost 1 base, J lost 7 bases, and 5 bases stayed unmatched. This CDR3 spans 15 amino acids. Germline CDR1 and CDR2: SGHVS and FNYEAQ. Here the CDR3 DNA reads TGTGCCAGCAGCTTAGGCCAGGGGGCTCTTGAAAAACTGTTTTTT. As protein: CASSLGQGALEKLFF. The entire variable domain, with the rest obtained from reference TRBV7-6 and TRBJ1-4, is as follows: GAGVSQSPRYKVTKRGQDVALRCDPISGHVSLYWYRQALGQGPEFLTYFNYEAQQDKSGLPNDRFSAERPEGSISTLTIQRTEQRDSAMYRCASSLGQGALEKLFFGSGTQLSVL.

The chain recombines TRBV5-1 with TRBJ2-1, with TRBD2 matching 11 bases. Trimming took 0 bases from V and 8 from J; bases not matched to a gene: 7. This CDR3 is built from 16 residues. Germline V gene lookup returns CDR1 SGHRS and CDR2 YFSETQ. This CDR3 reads CASSLGTSGGVDEQFF. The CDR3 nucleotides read TGCGCCAGCAGCTTGGGAACTAGCGGGGGAGTCGATGAGCAGTTCTTC.

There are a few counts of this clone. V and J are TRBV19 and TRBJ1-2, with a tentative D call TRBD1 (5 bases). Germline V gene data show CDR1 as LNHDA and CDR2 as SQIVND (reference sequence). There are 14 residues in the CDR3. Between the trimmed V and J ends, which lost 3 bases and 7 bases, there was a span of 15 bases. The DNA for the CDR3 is TGTGCCAGTAGTATTCAATCCGGGACTAGTGGCTACACCTTC. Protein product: CASSIQSGTSGYTF. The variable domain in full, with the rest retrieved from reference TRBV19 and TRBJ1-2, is DGGITQSPKYLFRKEGQNVTLSCEQNLNHDAMYWYRQDPGQGLRLIYYSQIVNDFQKGDIAEGYSVSREKKESFPLTVTSAQKNPTAFYLCASSIQSGTSGYTFGSGTRLTVV.

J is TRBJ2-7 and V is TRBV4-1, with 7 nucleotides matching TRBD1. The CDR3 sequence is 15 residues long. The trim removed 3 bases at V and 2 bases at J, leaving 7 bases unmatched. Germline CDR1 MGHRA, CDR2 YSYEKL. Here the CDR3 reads CASSHLQGSTYEQYF. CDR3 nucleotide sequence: TGCGCCAGCAGCCATCTACAGGGGTCCACCTACGAGCAGTACTTC.

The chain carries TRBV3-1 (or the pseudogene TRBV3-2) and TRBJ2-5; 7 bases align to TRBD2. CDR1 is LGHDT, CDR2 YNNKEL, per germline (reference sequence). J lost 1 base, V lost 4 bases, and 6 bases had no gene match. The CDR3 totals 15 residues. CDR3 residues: CASSPLVAGQETQYF. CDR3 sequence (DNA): TGTGCCAGCAGCCCTTTGGTAGCGGGCCAAGAGACCCAGTACTTC.

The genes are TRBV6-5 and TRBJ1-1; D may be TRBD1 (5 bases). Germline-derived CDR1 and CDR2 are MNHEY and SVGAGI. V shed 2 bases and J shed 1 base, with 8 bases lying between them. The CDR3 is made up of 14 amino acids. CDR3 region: CASSYDRKNTEAFF. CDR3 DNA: TGTGCCAGCAGTTACGACAGAAAGAACACTGAAGCTTTCTTT.

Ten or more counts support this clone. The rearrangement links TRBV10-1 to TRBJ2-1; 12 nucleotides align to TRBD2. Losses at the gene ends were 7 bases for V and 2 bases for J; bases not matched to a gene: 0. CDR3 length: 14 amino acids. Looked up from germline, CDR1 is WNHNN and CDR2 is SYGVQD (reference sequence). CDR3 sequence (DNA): TGCGCCAGCACTAGCGGGGGGGCCTACAATGAGCAGTTCTTC. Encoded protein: CASTSGGAYNEQFF.

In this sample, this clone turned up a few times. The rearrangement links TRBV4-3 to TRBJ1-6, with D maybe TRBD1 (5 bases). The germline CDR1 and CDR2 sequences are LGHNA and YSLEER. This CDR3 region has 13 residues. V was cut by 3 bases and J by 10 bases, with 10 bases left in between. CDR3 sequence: CASSHQGRSPLHF. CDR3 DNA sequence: TGCGCCAGCAGCCATCAGGGCCGCTCACCCCTCCACTTT.

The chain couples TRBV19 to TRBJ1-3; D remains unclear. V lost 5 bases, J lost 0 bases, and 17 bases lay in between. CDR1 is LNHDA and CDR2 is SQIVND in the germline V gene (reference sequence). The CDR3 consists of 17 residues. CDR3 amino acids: CASSQTWRPFSGNTIYF. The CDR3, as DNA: TGTGCCAGTAGTCAAACATGGCGGCCGTTCTCTGGAAACACCATATATTTT.

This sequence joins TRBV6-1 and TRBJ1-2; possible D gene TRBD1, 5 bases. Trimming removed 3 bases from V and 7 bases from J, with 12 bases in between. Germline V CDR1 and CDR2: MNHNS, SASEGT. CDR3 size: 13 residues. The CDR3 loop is CASSETEFLGYTF. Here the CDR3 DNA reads TGTGCCAGCAGTGAGACAGAATTTCTTGGCTACACCTTC.

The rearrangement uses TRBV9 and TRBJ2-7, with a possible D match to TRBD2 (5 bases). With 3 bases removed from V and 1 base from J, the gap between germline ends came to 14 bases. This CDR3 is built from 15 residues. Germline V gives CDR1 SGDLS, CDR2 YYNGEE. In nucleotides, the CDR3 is TGTGCCAGCAGCGCTAGCCCCCAAGTGTCCTACGAGCAGTACTTC. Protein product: CASSASPQVSYEQYF.

The CDR3, as DNA: TGTGCCAGCAGTTACCAGAAGAACACTGAAGCTTTCTTT. This translates into CASSYQKNTEAFF. V usage is TRBV6-2 or TRBV6-3 and J usage is TRBJ1-1; D remains ambiguous. CDR3 length: 13 residues. V was clipped by 2 bases and J by 1 base, with 5 bases between them. CDR1 is MNHEY and CDR2 is SVGEGT in the germline V gene.

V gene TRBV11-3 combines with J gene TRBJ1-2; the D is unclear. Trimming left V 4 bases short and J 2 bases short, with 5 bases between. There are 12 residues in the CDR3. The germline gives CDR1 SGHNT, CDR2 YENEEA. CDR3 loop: CASSSQNYGYTF. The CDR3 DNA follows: TGTGCCAGCAGCTCCCAGAACTATGGCTACACCTTC.

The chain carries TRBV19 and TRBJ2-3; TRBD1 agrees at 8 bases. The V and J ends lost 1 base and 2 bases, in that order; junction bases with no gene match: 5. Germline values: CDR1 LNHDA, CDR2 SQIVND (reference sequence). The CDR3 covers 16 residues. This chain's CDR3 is CASSIGQGRVTDTQYF. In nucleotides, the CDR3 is TGTGCCAGTAGTATAGGACAGGGGCGCGTCACAGATACGCAGTATTTT. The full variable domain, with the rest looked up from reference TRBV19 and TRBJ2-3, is DGGITQSPKYLFRKEGQNVTLSCEQNLNHDAMYWYRQDPGQGLRLIYYSQIVNDFQKGDIAEGYSVSREKKESFPLTVTSAQKNPTAFYLCASSIGQGRVTDTQYFGPGTRLTVL.

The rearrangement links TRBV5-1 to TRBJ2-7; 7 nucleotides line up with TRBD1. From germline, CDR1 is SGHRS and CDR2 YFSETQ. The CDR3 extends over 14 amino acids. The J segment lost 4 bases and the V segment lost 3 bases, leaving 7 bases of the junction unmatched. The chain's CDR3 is CASSSTGYGYEQYF. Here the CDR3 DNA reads TGCGCCAGCAGCTCGACAGGGTATGGGTACGAGCAGTACTTC.

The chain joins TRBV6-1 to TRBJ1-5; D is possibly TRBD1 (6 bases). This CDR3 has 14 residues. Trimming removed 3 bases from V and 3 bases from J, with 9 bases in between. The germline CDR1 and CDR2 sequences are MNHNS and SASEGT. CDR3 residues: CASSERGYNQPQHF. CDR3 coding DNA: TGTGCCAGCAGTGAGAGGGGGTACAATCAGCCCCAGCATTTT.

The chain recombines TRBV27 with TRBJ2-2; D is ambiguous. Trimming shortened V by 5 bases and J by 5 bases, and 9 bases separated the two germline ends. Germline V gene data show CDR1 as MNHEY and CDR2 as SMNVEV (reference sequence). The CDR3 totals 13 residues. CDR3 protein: CASSPLTTGELFF. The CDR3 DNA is TGTGCCAGCAGTCCGCTAACTACCGGGGAGCTGTTTTTT.

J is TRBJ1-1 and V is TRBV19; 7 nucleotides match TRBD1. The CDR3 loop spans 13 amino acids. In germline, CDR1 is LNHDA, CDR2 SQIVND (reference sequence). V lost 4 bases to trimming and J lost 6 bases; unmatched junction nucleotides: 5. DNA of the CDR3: TGTGCCAGTAGTAGGCAGGGGGGTGCTGAAGCTTTCTTT. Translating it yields CASSRQGGAEAFF.

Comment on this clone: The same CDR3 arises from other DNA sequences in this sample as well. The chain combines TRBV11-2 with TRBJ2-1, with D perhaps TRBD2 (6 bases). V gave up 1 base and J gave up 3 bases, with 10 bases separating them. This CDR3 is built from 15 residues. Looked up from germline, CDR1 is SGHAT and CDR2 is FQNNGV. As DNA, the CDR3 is TGTGCCAGCAGCTTAGCGGGAGACGTCTACAATGAGCAGTTCTTC. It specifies CASSLAGDVYNEQFF.

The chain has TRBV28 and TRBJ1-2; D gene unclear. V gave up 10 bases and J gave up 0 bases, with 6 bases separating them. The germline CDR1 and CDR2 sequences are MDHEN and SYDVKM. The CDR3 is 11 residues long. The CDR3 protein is CATQTNYGYTF. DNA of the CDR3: TGTGCCACTCAGACTAACTATGGCTACACCTTC.

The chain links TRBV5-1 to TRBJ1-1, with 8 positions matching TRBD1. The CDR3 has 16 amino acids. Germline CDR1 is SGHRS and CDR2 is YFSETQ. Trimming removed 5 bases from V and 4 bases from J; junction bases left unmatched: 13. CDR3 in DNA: TGCGCCAGCAGTTACGGACAGGGATTTGGTCGCACTGAAGCTTTCTTT. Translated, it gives CASSYGQGFGRTEAFF.

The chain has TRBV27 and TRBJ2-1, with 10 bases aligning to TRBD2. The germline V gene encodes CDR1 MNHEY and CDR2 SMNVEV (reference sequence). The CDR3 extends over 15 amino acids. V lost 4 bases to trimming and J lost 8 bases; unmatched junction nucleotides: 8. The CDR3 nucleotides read TGTGCCAGCAGTTGGGCTAGCGGGGGTATAGATGAGCAGTTCTTC. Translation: CASSWASGGIDEQFF.